This T cell receptor (beta chain) came from a study of T cells in Graves' hyperthyroidism and ophthalmopathy (dated by TCRdb to about 2019). Regarding the complete study: Peripheral blood was sampled at the time of initial diagnosis, prior to any treatment. The paper reports TCR Vbeta CDR3 sequencing of about 140 peripheral blood samples: under 45 ophthalmopathy, roughly 80 hyperthyroidism and around 17 progressor patients. In roughly six Graves' hyperthyroidism patients, the study also compared T-cell repertoires from thyroid tissue with T-cell repertoires from blood. For training and testing, the roughly 100 patients in the discovery cohort were randomly divided in a 7:3 ratio. To identify TCR V-J signatures that set the groups apart, the researchers used a discovery cohort of 100 patients, made up of some 41 with Graves' ophthalmopathy and some 58 with stable Graves' hyperthyroidism. Prospective prediction of ophthalmopathy was tested in an independent validation cohort consisting of about 20 hyperthyroidism patients and around 16 patients who later progressed to ophthalmopathy. After sampling, hyperthyroidism patients received methimazole starting at 30 mg daily, and ophthalmopathy patients received high-dose intravenous methylprednisolone.

Hyperthyroidism patients were aged 18 to 65 years and newly diagnosed, with disease duration of less than 2 months. Any patient with an uncontrolled infection, another autoimmune disease, pregnancy or lactation was excluded. Clinical symptoms, serum thyroxine and TRAb, thyroid ultrasound, and orbital computed tomography formed the basis for the diagnoses. For progressor patients, blood was drawn at the first diagnosis of hyperthyroidism, before any ophthalmopathy symptoms had appeared. Ficoll-Paque density gradient centrifugation was used to isolate PBMCs from around 10 ml of fresh peripheral blood. Progressor patients were defined as those initially diagnosed with Graves' hyperthyroidism in whom ophthalmopathy developed during follow-up. Trizol reagent was used to extract total RNA, and RNA quality was then checked on an Agilent 2100 Bioanalyzer. Study-level results and caveats: Blood samples also contained most of the expanded thyroid clonotypes (frequency above 0.001), which suggests that blood repertoires may reflect thyroid immune responses. A 13 V-J signature model separated ophthalmopathy from stable hyperthyroidism, with around 90% sensitivity and roughly 81% specificity in cross-validation and 80%/75% in testing. In validation, progression to ophthalmopathy was predicted by the model with 70.59% sensitivity and roughly 76% specificity, a median of around 5.9 months before onset. No statistical method was used to set the sample size in advance, and investigators knew the group allocation.

This clonotype was detected many times. The clone's antigen remains unknown. Base-call qualities are not available, and no considerably larger clone is one nucleotide away. Amplification of TCR beta CDR3 regions was carried out from RNA transcripts. The first round of RT-PCR for the TCR CDR3 was performed with the HTBI primer set and the Qiagen OneStep RT-PCR kit. A second multiplex PCR round built the libraries, followed by size selection and purification. The libraries were sequenced on an Illumina HiSeq2000 using paired-end 100 bp reads. In the source study's methods: SOAPnuke was used to process the raw data, throwing out any read that contained adapters or uncalled bases, had a mean Phred below 15, or lacked an exact constant-primer or identifier match. COPE v1.2.5 was used to merge the high-quality paired reads, and each unique nucleotide sequence was defined as a clonotype. Clonotypes were aligned to IMGT TRBV, TRBD and TRBJ reference segments using MiTCR v1.1. Only V-J combinations with frequency above 0.0001, covering 99% to 99.2% of repertoires, were analysed. A TCS score was defined as the ratio between F50 (clonal expansion) and ExV (chaos), using BLOSUM62-based TCRdist between CDR3 peptides within each V-J. Welch's t-statistics and random forest reduced 500 to 550 V-J features to about 13, which were used in a naive Bayes classifier (R e1071). TCRdb redid the processing of the public reads, applying fastp at Q25 and MiXCR, and retained in-frame beta chains. Each entry merges the rows of one CDR3 protein and shows their most common DNA and genes. TCRdb's processing, not the authors' own work, is the source of the V and J calls. A total of a few hundred thousand distinct CDR3 sequences appear in this sample, about 15% of them only once. The top ten clonotypes cover approximately 30% of the sample.

Its CDR3 holds 15 amino acids, cysteine through phenylalanine. Just CDR3 DNA is preserved here, 45 bases in frame from base 1. CDR1 and CDR2 (SGHRS, YFSETQ) derive from the germline V gene. The V end loses 2 bases and the J end loses 8 bases, and a stretch of 17 bases separates them. This sequence originates from a woman aged 18-29 years with Graves' hyperthyroidism that later progressed to Graves' ophthalmopathy. Sequencing was performed on blood. The V and J segments used are TRBV5-1 and TRBJ2-1; the D gene is perhaps TRBD1, from 5 matching bases. The CDR3 protein: CASSLGDSNGDEQFF. The nucleotides are TGCGCCAGCAGCTTAGGAGACAGCAATGGGGATGAGCAGTTCTTC.